This passage covers 9 T cell receptor beta chains from one sample sequenced in a study of blood T cell repertoires in COVID-19. The data were produced by immunoSEQ multiplex PCR, yet TCRdb's version contains in-frame clones alone and is incomplete. The sample holds about 240,000 clones; around 85% are singletons and the top ten take 6.2%. Sequencing was carried out using peripheral blood. These receptors were collected from a man aged 55 to 70 with acute or convalescent COVID-19.

The chain links TRBV7-3 to TRBJ2-1, with a tentative D call TRBD2 (5 bases). Trimming left V 1 base short and J 2 bases short, with 9 bases between. This CDR3 is 15 amino acids long. Per the germline V gene, CDR1 is SGHTA and CDR2 is FQGTGA. CDR3 loop: CASSLSAGTYNEQFF. The CDR3 nucleotides are TGTGCCAGCAGCTTAAGTGCGGGCACCTACAATGAGCAGTTCTTC.

This clone was detected once. V is TRBV19 and J is TRBJ1-6; 7 bases are shared with TRBD1. Germline CDR1 and CDR2: LNHDA and SQIVND (reference sequence). Trimming removed 3 bases from V and 10 bases from J; junction bases left unmatched: 9. The CDR3 consists of 15 residues. This chain's CDR3 is CASSMGGTGASPLHF. CDR3 coding DNA: TGTGCCAGTAGTATGGGCGGTACAGGGGCATCACCCCTCCACTTT. The whole variable domain, filled in from reference TRBV19 and TRBJ1-6, reads DGGITQSPKYLFRKEGQNVTLSCEQNLNHDAMYWYRQDPGQGLRLIYYSQIVNDFQKGDIAEGYSVSREKKESFPLTVTSAQKNPTAFYLCASSMGGTGASPLHFGNGTRLTVT.

This chain links TRBV5-3 with TRBJ1-3; tentatively, D is TRBD1 (5 bases). TRBV5-3 is treated as an ORF (open reading frame) with a function not yet certain. The CDR3 loop spans 17 amino acids. The ends were cut back, 0 bases at V and 3 bases at J, with 16 bases in the middle. The CDR3 sequence: CARSLVGQDPLGNTIYF. In DNA, the CDR3 is TGTGCCAGAAGCTTGGTAGGACAAGACCCACTTGGAAACACCATATATTTT.

The chain employs TRBV3-1 (or the pseudogene TRBV3-2) and TRBJ1-4; no clear D. The CDR3 sequence is 14 residues long. Germline CDR1 reads LGHDT; CDR2 reads YNNKEL (reference sequence). V was cut by 8 bases and J by 0 bases, with 10 bases left in between. The DNA for the CDR3 is TGTGCCAGCGGTTTAGCTGCAACTAATGAAAAACTGTTTTTT. Its translation: CASGLAATNEKLFF.

The chain employs TRBV5-1 and TRBJ2-3, with D perhaps matching TRBD2 (5 bases). Trimming pared 4 bases from V and 3 bases from J, leaving 12 bases between. In germline, CDR1 is SGHRS, CDR2 YFSETQ. This CDR3 spans 14 amino acids. This CDR3 is CASSIGLETDTQYF. For the CDR3, the DNA is TGCGCCAGCAGCATAGGACTGGAAACAGATACGCAGTATTTT. Looking up the rest from reference TRBV5-1 and TRBJ2-3 gives the full variable domain: KAGVTQTPRYLIKTRGQQVTLSCSPISGHRSVSWYQQTPGQGLQFLFEYFSETQRNKGNFPGRFSGRQFSNSRSEMNVSTLELGDSALYLCASSIGLETDTQYFGPGTRLTVL.

This chain uses TRBV2 with TRBJ2-3; 11 nucleotides match TRBD2. CDR1 and CDR2 from the germline V gene are SNHLY and FYNNEI. V shed 1 base, J shed 5 bases, and the junction held 5 bases outside the gene matches. The CDR3 is 16 residues long. The CDR3 DNA sequence: TGTGCCAGCAGTGAAGGACATAGCGGGAGGGGAGATACGCAGTATTTT. It yields the protein CASSEGHSGRGDTQYF. The whole variable domain, remainder taken from reference TRBV2 and TRBJ2-3, is EPEVTQTPSHQVTQMGQEVILRCVPISNHLYFYWYRQILGQKVEFLVSFYNNEISEKSEIFDDQFSVERPDGSNFTLKIRSTKLEDSAMYFCASSEGHSGRGDTQYFGPGTRLTVL.

This chain connects TRBV27 to TRBJ1-5; the D gene is possibly TRBD1 (5 bases). Germline assignment: CDR1 MNHEY and CDR2 SMNVEV (reference sequence). CDR3 size: 18 residues. Deletions cut 4 bases from V and 0 bases from J, with 19 bases between. The CDR3 DNA reads as TGTGCCAGCAGTTCTCATACCCCCCGACAGTATAGCAATCAGCCCCAGCATTTT. Protein product: CASSSHTPRQYSNQPQHF.

The chain links TRBV2 to TRBJ1-5; D uncertain. V gave up 8 bases and J gave up 3 bases, with 23 bases separating them. Germline V lookup: CDR1 SNHLY, CDR2 FYNNEI. This CDR3 comprises 17 residues. The chain's CDR3 is CASGAPRGEGYNQPQHF. Written as DNA, the CDR3 is TGTGCCAGCGGCGCCCCCCGGGGAGAGGGCTACAATCAGCCCCAGCATTTT.

The chain has TRBV5-6 and TRBJ2-7; D ambiguous. Germline V gene lookup returns CDR1 SGHDT and CDR2 YYEEEE. The CDR3 has 13 amino acids. V lost 4 bases and J 5 bases, leaving 13 bases between the germline ends. The CDR3 DNA sequence: TGTGCCAGCAGCATGGGAAGTAGCCACGAGCAGTACTTC. Translation: CASSMGSSHEQYF.